A selection of T cell receptor beta chains follows, all from one sample in a study of T cell changes during pregnancy in multiple sclerosis. Sequenced by immunoSEQ multiplex PCR; TCRdb stores in-frame clones only, minus some. The repertoire holds about 42,000 clones, with around four fifths as singletons. Here the sequenced sample was CD4+ T cells from peripheral blood mononuclear cells, taken before pregnancy. The receptors originated from a female donor with multiple sclerosis, enrolled in a pregnancy study. CDR3s include the opening cysteine and the closing phenylalanine or tryptophan. The D gene is left open where the match is weak. Some rows mark clone size as missing; the rest say once, few, many or name a class of expanded clone.

TRBJ2-6 | TRBV25-1 | . | . | CASSESRGGTFNVLTF | TGTGCCAGCAGTGAATCGAGGGGGGGGACTTTCAACGTCCTGACTTTC
TRBJ1-1 | TRBV29-1 | . | . | CSVGNRNEAFF | TGCAGCGTCGGGAATAGAAATGAAGCTTTCTTT
TRBJ1-5 | TRBV30 | . | . | CAWGFRDGRNQPQHF | TGTGCCTGGGGCTTTCGGGACGGGAGAAATCAGCCCCAGCATTTT
TRBJ2-4 | TRBV19 | . | once | CASSIGAGDRNIQYF | TGTGCCAGTAGTATAGGGGCAGGGGATCGGAACATTCAGTACTTC
TRBJ1-1 | TRBV6-5 | . | . | CASSFRTEAFF | TGTGCCAGCAGTTTTAGGACAGAGGCTTTCTTT
TRBJ1-5 | TRBV5-8 | . | . | CASSLGPGVRGNQPQHF | TGTGCCAGCAGCTTGGGTCCGGGAGTACGCGGCAATCAGCCCCAGCATTTT
TRBJ1-3 | TRBV11-2 | TRBD1 | . | CASGITGGSGNTIYF | TGTGCCAGCGGCATTACAGGGGGCTCTGGAAACACCATATATTTT
TRBJ2-1 | TRBV7-6 | TRBD2 | once | CASSFTSGGGNEQFF | TGTGCCAGCAGCTTTACTAGCGGGGGGGGTAATGAGCAGTTCTTC
TRBJ2-7 | TRBV10-2 | TRBD1 | . | CASSDLLGRGLYEQYF | TGCGCCAGCAGTGACCTCCTAGGCAGGGGGCTCTACGAGCAGTACTTC
TRBJ1-4 | TRBV25-1 | . | . | CASSEAGKLFF | TGTGCCAGCAGTGAAGCGGGAAAACTGTTTTTT
TRBJ1-2 | TRBV18 | . | . | CASSPQFLGRGLNYGYTF | TGTGCCAGCTCACCACAATTCTTAGGCAGGGGCTTAAACTATGGCTACACCTTC
TRBJ1-5 | TRBV7-9 | . | few | CASSAGQGNQPQHF | TGTGCCAGCAGCGCGGGCCAAGGCAATCAGCCCCAGCATTTT
TRBJ2-2 | TRBV6-6 | TRBD1 | . | CASIGQGDTGELFF | TGTGCCAGCATAGGACAGGGGGACACCGGGGAGCTGTTTTTT
TRBJ2-3 | TRBV19 | TRBD1 | . | CASSIPTGGGNPSSTDTQYF | TGTGCCAGTAGTATACCGACAGGGGGGGGAAACCCTTCTAGCACAGATACGCAGTATTTT
TRBJ2-1 | TRBV18 | TRBD2 | . | CASSPPGLGSGNEQFF | TGTGCCAGCTCACCCCCGGGACTAGGATCAGGCAATGAGCAGTTCTTC
TRBJ1-3 | TRBV4-2 | . | . | CASSQEPGAGNTIYF | TGTGCCAGCAGCCAAGAGCCCGGGGCTGGAAACACCATATATTTT
TRBJ1-5 | TRBV2 | . | . | CASSEQGNNQPQHF | TGTGCCAGCAGTGAACAGGGCAACAATCAGCCCCAGCATTTT
TRBJ1-1 | TRBV25-1 | . | once | CASSDGRRGSTEAFF | TGTGCCAGCAGTGACGGGCGGCGGGGGAGCACTGAAGCTTTCTTT
TRBJ2-7 | TRBV7-2 | TRBD2 | . | CASSRGGPTGHEQYF | TGTGCCAGCAGCCGGGGGGGTCCTACGGGCCACGAGCAGTACTTC
TRBJ1-1 | TRBV6-5 | . | once | CASSYSGFLNTEAFF | TGTGCCAGCAGTTACTCGGGCTTTCTGAACACTGAAGCTTTCTTT
TRBJ2-7 | TRBV7-9 | TRBD1 | . | CASFRLDRGIYEQYF | TGTGCCAGCTTCCGTCTCGACAGGGGGATCTACGAGCAGTACTTC
TRBJ1-2 | TRBV29-1 | . | . | CSVGQGSGYTF | TGCAGCGTGGGTCAGGGAAGTGGCTACACCTTC
TRBJ1-1 | TRBV30 | . | . | CAKGYMNTEAFF | TGTGCCAAGGGGTATATGAACACTGAAGCTTTCTTT
TRBJ1-4 | TRBV5-1 | . | . | CASSPRAAVATNEKLFF | TGCGCCAGCAGCCCGAGGGCAGCGGTTGCAACTAATGAAAAACTGTTTTTT
TRBJ2-2 | TRBV5-6 | . | . | CASTDSGGTEGGELFF | TGTGCCAGCACCGACTCGGGGGGGACAGAAGGCGGGGAGCTGTTTTTT